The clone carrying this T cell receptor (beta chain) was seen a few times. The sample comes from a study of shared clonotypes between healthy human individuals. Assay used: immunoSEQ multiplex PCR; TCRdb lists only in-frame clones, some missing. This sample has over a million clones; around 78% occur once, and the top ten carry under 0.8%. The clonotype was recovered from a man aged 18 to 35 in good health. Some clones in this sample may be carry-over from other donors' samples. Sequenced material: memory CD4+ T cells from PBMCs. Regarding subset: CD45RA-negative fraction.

The CDR3 is CASSLGQSWDTQYF. CDR3 in DNA: TGTGCCAGCAGCCTGGGACAGTCATGGGATACGCAGTATTTT. The chain employs TRBV14 and TRBJ2-3; 7 bases fit TRBD1. The CDR3 has 14 amino acids. Per the germline V gene, CDR1 is SGHDN and CDR2 is FVKESK. J gave up 6 bases and V 4 bases, and 7 bases lay outside the gene matches.